This T cell receptor beta chain originates from a study of blood T cell repertoires in COVID-19. About the study: COVID-19 samples from acute and convalescent phases originated in the United States, Italy and Spain.

Original processing notes: Using reference gene primer amplification, nucleated cell counts were estimated. Measured with immunoSEQ multiplex PCR; TCRdb has only the in-frame clones, and not every one. That table is the source of V, J and clone size, and D and trimming were worked out from the DNA. The top ten hold roughly 3% of the sample, which has approximately 240,000 clones, approximately 83% seen once. The CDR3 is 13 amino acids. V dropped 2 bases and J dropped 6 bases, with 9 bases sitting between them. The V gene's germline CDR1 is SNHLY and CDR2 FYNNEI. The chain joins TRBV2 to TRBJ2-3; D uncertain. This receptor was identified in a woman in her 30s who had recovered from COVID-19. Source material: peripheral blood. CDR3 region: CASSESLGDTQYF. As DNA, the CDR3 is TGTGCCAGCAGTGAAAGCCTCGGGGATACGCAGTATTTT.